Below, 10 T cell receptor beta chains from the same sample are listed, as sequenced in a study of T cells in Graves' hyperthyroidism and ophthalmopathy. RNA transcripts gave rise to amplified TCR beta CDR3 regions. An initial round of RT-PCR targeting the TCR CDR3 relied on the HTBI primer set. TCRdb reprocessed the multiplex PCR reads with MiXCR, giving one entry per CDR3 protein. The sample holds 240,000 or so distinct CDR3 sequences; approximately 16% are singletons and the top ten take under 35%. The sample consisted of blood. The receptors stem from a woman aged 18-35 years with Graves' ophthalmopathy.

V is TRBV7-9 and J is TRBJ2-1, with a weak D call TRBD2 (6 bases). Trimming removed 5 bases at V and 9 bases at J, with 23 bases between. Germline V lookup: CDR1 SEHNR, CDR2 FQNEAQ (reference sequence). This CDR3 spans 16 amino acids. DNA for the CDR3: TGTGCCAGCAGCGAGAAGGCAGGGTTGGACGGGGGTGAGCAGTTCTTC. It specifies CASSEKAGLDGGEQFF.

This clonotype was recorded at least ten times. The chain couples TRBV19 to TRBJ1-5; D not certain. V lost 8 bases, J lost 4 bases, and 12 bases lay in between. CDR3 length equals 13 residues. The germline V gene encodes CDR1 LNHDA and CDR2 SQIVND (reference sequence). CDR3 amino acids: CASLARWNQPQHF. The CDR3 DNA sequence: TGTGCCAGTTTAGCCCGGTGGAATCAGCCCCAGCATTTT.

This clonotype has at least ten counts. The rearrangement uses TRBV27 and TRBJ1-1, with D unclear. V was cut by 0 bases and J by 1 base, with 15 bases left in between. The CDR3 totals 17 residues. From germline, CDR1 is MNHEY and CDR2 SMNVEV (reference sequence). CDR3 nucleotides: TGTGCCAGCAGTTTATCGGCGGCAGAGATCTCGAACACTGAAGCTTTCTTT. This sequence encodes CASSLSAAEISNTEAFF.

This clonotype showed up many times. The chain combines TRBV20-1 with TRBJ2-7, with 7 bases fitting TRBD1. This CDR3 spans 14 amino acids. The junction had 6 bases not matched to a gene; V was cut back by 2 bases and J by 2 bases. Germline V lookup: CDR1 DFQATT, CDR2 SNEGSKA (reference sequence). The CDR3 nucleotides are TGCAGTGCTAGAACCAGGGGGAAGGCCTACGAGCAGTACTTC. Residues: CSARTRGKAYEQYF.

This clonotype was seen ten or more times. This chain uses TRBV5-1 with TRBJ2-3, with 8 nucleotides matching TRBD1. The V gene's germline CDR1 is SGHRS and CDR2 YFSETQ. The CDR3 totals 17 residues. V lost 4 bases, J lost 2 bases, and 12 bases stayed unmatched. CDR3 in amino acids: CASSITATGAFTDTQYF. The CDR3 bases are TGCGCCAGCAGCATCACCGCGACAGGGGCCTTCACAGATACGCAGTATTTT.

This clonotype appeared a few times. The rearrangement uses TRBV4-1 and TRBJ1-1, with 7 bases identical to TRBD1. Germline CDR1 is MGHRA and CDR2 is YSYEKL. The ends lost 0 bases at V and 4 bases at J; junction bases unmatched: 5. The CDR3 loop spans 15 amino acids. Here the CDR3 reads CASSQDTGAGTEAFF. The CDR3 DNA reads TGCGCCAGCAGCCAAGATACAGGGGCAGGCACTGAAGCTTTCTTT.

A few counts support this clonotype. The J gene is TRBJ2-7, the V gene TRBV19; the match to TRBD2 covers 9 bases. Per germline, CDR1 LNHDA and CDR2 SQIVND (reference sequence). There are 15 residues in the CDR3. The J segment lost 5 bases and the V segment lost 6 bases, leaving 11 bases of the junction unmatched. The CDR3: CASSLTGTSYDEQYF. The CDR3 DNA sequence: TGTGCCAGTAGCTTGACCGGGACTAGCTACGACGAGCAGTACTTC.

In its sample, this clonotype was seen many times. The rearrangement links TRBV28 to TRBJ1-1; 10 bases fit TRBD1. The length of the CDR3 is 14 residues. CDR1 and CDR2 from the germline V gene are MDHEN and SYDVKM. J was trimmed by 11 bases and V by 8 bases; bases with no gene match: 14. DNA for the CDR3: TGTGCCAGCTCACCCGGGGGACAGGGGTGGTGGGCTTTCTTT. Its protein product is CASSPGGQGWWAFF.

The V gene is TRBV20-1, the J gene TRBJ1-5; TRBD1 matches 10 bases. The J segment lost 2 bases and the V segment lost 6 bases, leaving 7 bases of the junction unmatched. Germline V gene data show CDR1 as DFQATT and CDR2 as SNEGSKA (reference sequence). The CDR3 loop spans 15 amino acids. CDR3 sequence reads: CSADSGTGGNQPQHF. Here the CDR3 DNA reads TGCAGTGCCGATTCCGGGACAGGGGGCAATCAGCCCCAGCATTTT.

Many counts were recorded for this clonotype. The V gene is TRBV6-2 or TRBV6-3, the J gene TRBJ2-7, with 8 positions matching TRBD2. With 4 bases clipped from V and 2 bases from J, the junction kept 7 bases outside the gene matches. Germline V gene sequence: CDR1 MNHEY, CDR2 SVGEGT. CDR3 length: 15 residues. Here the CDR3 reads CASSLVAGYPYEQYF. CDR3 bases: TGTGCCAGCAGTTTGGTAGCGGGATACCCCTACGAGCAGTACTTC.